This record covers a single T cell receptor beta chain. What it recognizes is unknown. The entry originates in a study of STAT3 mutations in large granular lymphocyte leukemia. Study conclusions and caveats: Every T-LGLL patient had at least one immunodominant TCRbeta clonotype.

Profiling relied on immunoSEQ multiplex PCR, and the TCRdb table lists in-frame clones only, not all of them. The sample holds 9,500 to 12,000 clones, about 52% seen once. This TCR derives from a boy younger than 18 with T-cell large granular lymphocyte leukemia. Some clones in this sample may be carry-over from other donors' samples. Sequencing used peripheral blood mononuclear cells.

For the CDR3, the DNA is TGCGCCAGCAGCTCCGGGACAGGGGAGGGCGAGCAGTACTTC. Encoded protein: CASSSGTGEGEQYF. V gene TRBV5-1 combines with J gene TRBJ2-7, with 10 positions matching TRBD1. CDR3 length: 14 amino acids. Germline trimming cut 3 bases from V and 6 bases from J; bases unmatched to any gene: 6. Looked up from germline, CDR1 is SGHRS and CDR2 is YFSETQ. The full variable domain, with the rest looked up from reference TRBV5-1 and TRBJ2-7, is KAGVTQTPRYLIKTRGQQVTLSCSPISGHRSVSWYQQTPGQGLQFLFEYFSETQRNKGNFPGRFSGRQFSNSRSEMNVSTLELGDSALYLCASSSGTGEGEQYFGPGTRLTVT.